The 3 T cell receptor beta chains below were found in one sample sequenced in a study of radiotherapy plus CTLA-4 blockade in lung cancer. Data came from immunoSEQ multiplex PCR; TCRdb stores just in-frame clones and leaves some out. The sample holds tens of thousands of clones, 77% seen once. The sample was peripheral blood, taken from a patient treated with radiotherapy plus ipilimumab. The source of these receptors is a human donor with non-small cell lung cancer whose response to radiotherapy plus ipilimumab could not be evaluated.

The rearrangement links TRBV27 to TRBJ1-4; 8 nucleotides match TRBD1. V shed 1 base, J shed 7 bases, and the junction held 11 bases outside the gene matches. This CDR3 comprises 17 residues. Germline V CDR1 and CDR2: MNHEY, SMNVEV (reference sequence). CDR3 in DNA: TGTGCCAGCAGTTTATACAGTACAGACAGGGGAGGTGAAAAACTGTTTTTT. It translates to CASSLYSTDRGGEKLFF.

The chain employs TRBV18 and TRBJ2-1, with 16 positions matching TRBD2. This CDR3 spans 17 amino acids. V shed 3 bases, J shed 9 bases, and the junction held 8 bases outside the gene matches. The germline CDR1 and CDR2 sequences are KGHSH and LQKENI. The CDR3 loop reads CASSPGLAGGDGGEQFF. DNA for the CDR3: TGTGCCAGCTCACCGGGACTAGCGGGAGGGGACGGCGGTGAGCAGTTCTTC.

The J gene is TRBJ2-7, the V gene TRBV6-5, with no clear D. The V gene lost 6 bases and the J gene lost 6 bases, with 21 bases spanning the gap. Per the germline V gene, CDR1 is MNHEY and CDR2 is SVGAGI. The CDR3 extends over 15 amino acids. CDR3 nucleotide sequence: TGTGCCAGCAGCCTCCAGAGGAACCCACCTAGCGAGCAGTACTTC. Residues: CASSLQRNPPSEQYF.